These 17 T cell receptor beta chains were all obtained from the same sample, sequenced in a study of T cells in Graves' hyperthyroidism and ophthalmopathy. RNA transcripts yielded amplified TCR beta CDR3 regions. HTBI primers drove first-round RT-PCR of the TCR CDR3. TCRdb independently ran MiXCR on the multiplex PCR reads; one entry per CDR3 protein. Here the sample spans some 400,000 distinct CDR3 sequences, approximately 13% being singletons. Sequenced input: blood. The source of these receptors is a man under 40 with Graves' hyperthyroidism that later progressed to Graves' ophthalmopathy.

Many counts were recorded for this clonotype. The CDR3 DNA follows: TGCAGTGCGCCTCGAGGGACGGCCAACACTGAAGCTTTCTTT. Its protein product is CSAPRGTANTEAFF. This chain connects TRBV20-1 to TRBJ1-1; D might be TRBD1 (5 bases). Germline V CDR1 and CDR2: DFQATT, SNEGSKA (reference sequence). The CDR3 contains 14 residues. Trimming took 6 bases from V and 2 from J, leaving 16 bases between them.

This chain joins TRBV29-1 and TRBJ2-7, with 10 bases fitting TRBD1. The length of the CDR3 is 15 residues. The germline V gene encodes CDR1 SQVTM and CDR2 ANQGSEA. After removal of 1 base from V and 1 base from J, the junction contained 4 bases not matched to a gene. The CDR3 nucleotides are TGCAGCGTTGAAGGACGGGACAGGGGATCCTACGAGCAGTACTTC. Amino acid sequence: CSVEGRDRGSYEQYF.

The genes are TRBV6-1 and TRBJ2-3, with 11 bases matching TRBD1. V shed 3 bases and J 2 bases; nucleotides not matched to a gene: 4. Germline V gene sequence: CDR1 MNHNS, CDR2 SASEGT. The CDR3 sequence is 16 residues long. The CDR3 is CASSEGTGGSTDTQYF. The CDR3, as DNA: TGTGCCAGCAGTGAGGGGACAGGGGGTTCCACAGATACGCAGTATTTT.

This clonotype was seen only a few times. This sequence joins TRBV20-1 and TRBJ2-7, with unresolved D. Germline V gene data show CDR1 as DFQATT and CDR2 as SNEGSKA (reference sequence). V lost 4 bases and J lost 6, with 13 bases in between. CDR3 size: 12 residues. This CDR3 reads CSATLWVGEQYF. CDR3 bases: TGCAGTGCTACCTTGTGGGTAGGCGAGCAGTACTTC.

This clonotype came up many times. The chain has TRBV28 and TRBJ2-7; 7 positions agree with TRBD1. V shed 7 bases, J shed 4 bases, and the junction held 10 bases outside the gene matches. CDR1 MDHEN and CDR2 SYDVKM come from the germline V gene. This CDR3 spans 14 amino acids. The CDR3 region is CASNGQGEGYEQYF. The CDR3 bases are TGTGCCAGCAACGGTCAGGGGGAAGGATACGAGCAGTACTTC. Complete variable domain (other parts from reference TRBV28 and TRBJ2-7): DVKVTQSSRYLVKRTGEKVFLECVQDMDHENMFWYRQDPGLGLRLIYFSYDVKMKEKGDIPEGYSVSREKKERFSLILESASTNQTSMYLCASNGQGEGYEQYFGPGTRLTVT.

This clonotype appeared many times. The genes are TRBV7-2 and TRBJ1-6; D call uncertain. Between the trimmed V and J ends, which lost 2 bases and 1 base, there was a span of 6 bases. CDR1 and CDR2 from the germline V gene are SGHTA and FQGNSA. The CDR3 totals 15 residues. The CDR3 bases are TGTGCCAGCAGCTTAAACCCATCCTATAATTCACCCCTCCACTTT. Its protein product is CASSLNPSYNSPLHF.

This clonotype showed up just a few times. CDR3 DNA: TGTGCCAGCAGTTCCCCAGCTAACTATGGCTACACCTTC. This codes for CASSSPANYGYTF. The chain is built from TRBV28 and TRBJ1-2; D is undetermined. CDR1 and CDR2 (germline): MDHEN, SYDVKM. The V end lost 4 bases, the J end lost 0 bases, and 6 bases lay between the germline ends. This CDR3 comprises 13 residues.

This chain connects TRBV5-6 to TRBJ1-4; no firm D call. Germline V gene sequence: CDR1 SGHDT, CDR2 YYEEEE. The CDR3 is 15 amino acids. The V end lost 0 bases, the J end lost 3 bases, and 9 bases lay between the germline ends. CDR3 loop: CASSLVGSANEKLFF. CDR3 DNA sequence: TGTGCCAGCAGCTTGGTGGGATCTGCTAATGAAAAACTGTTTTTT.

Many counts were recorded for this clonotype. The chain uses TRBV7-2 and TRBJ2-1, with 9 bases identical to TRBD1. The ends lost 9 bases at V and 1 base at J; junction bases unmatched: 7. This CDR3 spans 15 amino acids. CDR1 SGHTA and CDR2 FQGNSA come from the germline V gene. The CDR3 DNA is TGTGCCAGTCTTAAACAGGGGGCATCCTACAATGAGCAGTTCTTC. This translates into CASLKQGASYNEQFF.

This clonotype was counted many times. CDR3 loop: CASSLAGPLDTQYF. For the CDR3, the DNA is TGTGCCAGCAGCCTAGCGGGGCCTTTAGATACGCAGTATTTT. The J gene is TRBJ2-3, the V gene TRBV5-5; 9 nucleotides agree with TRBD2. Germline loops: CDR1 SGHKS, CDR2 YYEKEE (reference sequence). The CDR3 contains 14 residues. V dropped 4 bases and J dropped 5; count of bases not matched to a gene: 5.

The rearrangement joins TRBV15 to TRBJ2-7; 8 bases agree with TRBD1. V lost 9 bases to trimming and J lost 1 base; unmatched junction nucleotides: 5. CDR3 length: 13 amino acids. CDR1 is LNHNV, CDR2 YYDKDF, per germline (reference sequence). The chain's CDR3 is CATGTGLSYEQYF. The DNA for the CDR3 is TGTGCCACAGGGACAGGTCTTTCCTACGAGCAGTACTTC.

This clonotype was detected only once. This may come from a read error, since a much larger clone is one base off. The V call is TRBV12-3 or TRBV12-4, the J call TRBJ2-1, with TRBD1 matching over 8 bases. The CDR3 covers 12 residues. The CDR3 loop reads CTSSRQGIEQFF. CDR3 in DNA: TGTACCAGCAGTCGACAGGGGATTGAGCAGTTCTTC.

This clonotype was observed many times. This chain links TRBV20-1 with TRBJ2-5, with TRBD2 matching 8 bases. Losses at the gene ends were 3 bases for V and 9 bases for J; bases not matched to a gene: 15. The CDR3 runs 15 residues. CDR1 is DFQATT, CDR2 SNEGSKA, per germline (reference sequence). In DNA, the CDR3 is TGCAGTGCTAGGGTGGCTAGCGGGCGGGAAGGGGCCCAGTACTTC. This translates into CSARVASGREGAQYF.

The V call is TRBV6-1, the J call TRBJ2-7, with 9 nucleotides matching TRBD1. Germline loops: CDR1 MNHNS, CDR2 SASEGT. This CDR3 is 16 amino acids long. The J segment lost 4 bases and the V segment lost 7 bases, leaving 14 bases of the junction unmatched. The CDR3 reads CASTYRGDRVFYEQYF. Here the CDR3 DNA reads TGTGCCAGCACCTACAGGGGGGACAGGGTGTTTTACGAGCAGTACTTC.

This clonotype was counted at least ten times. The gene calls are TRBV2 and TRBJ1-5; perhaps TRBD1 as D (5 bases). CDR1 SNHLY and CDR2 FYNNEI come from the germline V gene. The CDR3 has 15 residues. V lost 5 bases to trimming and J lost 6 bases, with 17 bases between them. CDR3 nucleotides: TGTGCCAGCAGTCTAGGCGGGACGGGTGGTCAGCCCCAGCATTTT. Translating gives CASSLGGTGGQPQHF.

Many counts were recorded for this clonotype. The rearrangement links TRBV20-1 to TRBJ2-1; 9 nucleotides align to TRBD2. Trimming removed 4 bases from V and 4 bases from J; junction bases left unmatched: 5. The CDR3 runs 14 residues. Germline CDR1 reads DFQATT; CDR2 reads SNEGSKA (reference sequence). Here the CDR3 reads CSAKRLAEYNEQFF. The CDR3 bases are TGCAGTGCTAAAAGACTAGCGGAATACAATGAGCAGTTCTTC.

This clonotype was picked up many times. J is TRBJ1-5 and V is TRBV10-3; the D gene is possibly TRBD1 (6 bases). The germline gives CDR1 ENHRY, CDR2 SYGVKD. The CDR3 spans 13 residues. Trimming stripped 3 bases from V and 11 bases from J, with 14 bases between. The CDR3 DNA follows: TGTGCCATCAGTGACGAGGGGGGAAGGGCCCAGCATTTT. This gives the protein CAISDEGGRAQHF.